The 3 T cell receptor beta chains listed next were all sequenced from one sample in a study of sequential checkpoint blockade in melanoma. As for treatment: randomized to nivolumab then ipilimumab (arm A) or the reverse (arm B). The data were produced by immunoSEQ multiplex PCR, yet TCRdb's version contains in-frame clones alone and is incomplete. The sample yields under 15,000 clones, 70% to 85% seen once. Sequences were derived from CD8+ T cells sorted from blood (inferred from file names), sampled from a patient given nivolumab and ipilimumab in sequence. These TCRs come from a human donor with melanoma.

In this sample, this clone turned up a few times. The chain employs TRBV9 and TRBJ2-7; 13 bases align to TRBD2. Germline V CDR1 and CDR2: SGDLS, YYNGEE. This CDR3 region has 15 residues. Trimming at V came to 4 bases and at J to 2 bases, leaving 3 bases not matched to a gene. The CDR3 sequence is CASSLGTSGAYEQYV. The CDR3 DNA reads TGTGCCAGCAGCCTCGGGACTAGCGGGGCCTACGAGCAGTACGTC.

CDR3 protein: CASSFIQGGGYTF. The CDR3 nucleotides read TGTGCCAGCAGTTTCATACAGGGGGGTGGCTACACCTTC. V is TRBV27 and J is TRBJ1-2, with TRBD1 matching over 8 bases. The length of the CDR3 is 13 residues. The V segment lost 3 bases and the J segment 7 bases; nucleotides outside the gene matches: 4. Germline V gene sequence: CDR1 MNHEY, CDR2 SMNVEV (reference sequence).

In DNA form, the CDR3 reads TGTGCCAGCAGCTTAGGTAGTACCGGGACTAGCTTGTACAATGAGCAGTTCTTC. The encoded protein is CASSLGSTGTSLYNEQFF. The chain carries TRBV11-3 and TRBJ2-1; 9 bases are a match to TRBD2. V lost 1 base, J lost 4 bases, and 11 bases stayed unmatched. Germline V gene lookup returns CDR1 SGHNT and CDR2 YENEEA. The length of the CDR3 is 18 residues.